This entry is about one T cell receptor (beta chain). This receptor's antigen is unknown. The record has no base qualities; no much larger clone is one base away. The entry originates in a study of CD8+CD57+ T cells in acquired aplastic anemia (dated by TCRdb to 2016 to 2018). Turning to the overall study: Extracted DNA from sorted CD4+ and CD8+ cells averaged approximately 3 ug, ranging from roughly 0.17 to 30 ug. A CD8+CD57+ expansion meant a frequency higher than the mean frequency seen in healthy subjects.

The CDR3 contains 14 residues, cysteine and phenylalanine counted. This entry keeps only the CDR3 DNA: 42 bases, framed from base 1. The germline V gene (reference sequence) yields LNHDA for CDR1 and SQIVND for CDR2. V was cut back by 3 bases and J by 3 bases, leaving a gap of 11 bases between them. Patients chosen for sequencing had shown expansion of CD8+CD57+ cells by flow cytometry. Every patient had a diagnosis of severe acquired aplastic anemia based on International Study of Aplastic Anemia and Agranulocytosis and Camitta criteria. Patients had received no therapy at the time of blood sampling. In this study, sorted CD4+ and CD8+ T cells from the blood of healthy subjects and of severe aplastic anemia patients had their TCR repertoires deep-sequenced. Patients were enrolled in the USA under clinicaltrials.gov protocols 00001620, 01623167, 00001397, 00071045, 00081523 and 00961064. Ficoll-Paque density gradient centrifugation was used to isolate peripheral blood mononuclear cells. Before DNA extraction, CD4+ and CD8+ T cells were sorted by FACS or by magnetic beads.

The research as a whole found: CD8+ Simpson's diversity did not differ significantly between patients and healthy controls (P=0.060). Over 25 CD8+ CDR3 sequences were found in both patients and controls but appeared to be highly expressed in patients and within the immunodominant clones of the patients.

TCR beta VDJ combination and CDR3 sequence profiling used genomic DNA as the template. An Illumina HiSeq 2000 was used for TCR repertoire sequencing. In the source study's methods: TRBV/TRBJ rearrangement plots, CDR3 size and DJ length profiles, and Simpson's diversity index were used to assess repertoires. The most abundant DNA sequence in the deep sequencing data was taken as the immunodominant clone. CDR3 amino acid sequences were checked for sharing across subjects and were also compared against the VDJdb database and published repertoires. TCRdb reanalyzed the raw reads on its own, using fastp at Q25 for trimming and MiXCR for clone calling, and kept in-frame beta chains. Duplicate CDR3 protein sequences are folded into a single record with the most common DNA and genes. TCRdb, not the authors, supplied the V and J calls. This sample is represented by hundreds of thousands of distinct CDR3 sequences; under 50% of them were singletons. The top ten constitute roughly 21% of the sample.

The sequence came from a human donor with aplastic anemia. This chain is built from TRBV19 and TRBJ1-1; 5 matching bases give a weak D call of TRBD1. The specimen sequenced was sorted CD4+, CD8+, or CD8+CD57+ T cells (not recorded which) from PBMCs. The CDR3 reads CASSIVGTDTEAFF. In nucleotides, the sequence is TGTGCCAGTAGTATCGTCGGGACGGACACTGAAGCTTTCTTT.